This T cell receptor beta chain came from a study of T cell responses to AZD1222 COVID-19 vaccine (dated by TCRdb to the early 2020s). About the full investigation: TCR sequencing was performed for roughly 240 trial participants, of whom approximately 200 were given two doses of AZD1222 and 26 were given two doses of MenACWY control vaccine. Enrollment into the trials was organized by age into subgroups of 18-55, 56-69 and 70-plus years, and those subgroups contained around 150, 28 and 57 TCR-sequenced participants, respectively.

To note about this clone: The specificity of this receptor is unknown. No clone much larger than this one lies a single base away; base qualities are absent.

The CDR3 regions of human TCRbeta chains were subjected to immunosequencing. As for the authors' bioinformatics: TCRs in the repertoires were matched against a reference library of SARS-CoV-2-specific TCRs that had been generated with the MIRA antigen-specificity platform. Breadth was defined as the fraction of unique TCRs that were SARS-CoV-2-associated. Depth was defined as the fraction of total T cells that were SARS-CoV-2-associated. Using the MIRA data, each spike-specific TCR was mapped to the spike region that the TCR reacts to and placed in a CD4 or CD8 class. Log10-transformed breadth and depth values were compared by one-way ANOVA with Sidak's multiple comparisons tests. In its TCRdb copy, this immuneACCESS table keeps in-frame sequences only and misses some clones. Where compared with another copy, unresolved V genes explain less than half of these, and the others have no known cause. V and J calls and clone size are those listed in that table; D and trimming were worked out from the DNA. The sample has roughly 100,000 clones on record, roughly 90% of them singletons. The top ten clonotypes cover roughly 15% of the sample.

The sample's time point label is to be understood as: about 28 days (+/-7) after the second vaccine dose. AZD1222 recipients given second doses at about 4 weeks or at about 12 weeks were pooled, since spike-specific TCR depth and breadth were not found to differ between the two schedules. Vaccinee samples came from UK trials COV001 and COV002, including a single-blind randomized controlled phase 2/3 trial of AZD1222 (ChAdOx1 nCoV-19) in healthy adults. Trial participant PBMC samples were collected at day 0 and day 28 after the second dose for TCRbeta chain sequencing. The paper as a whole reports these results and caveats: Conclusions about previously exposed vaccinees were limited because only five to seven AZD1222 recipients were SARS-CoV-2 seropositive at baseline. The whole spike protein was spanned by vaccine-associated CD4 TCRs, and dominant responses were seen in regions 160-218 and 743-854. After two AZD1222 doses, both the breadth and the depth of spike-specific TCRs were significantly higher than at day 0 and than in MenACWY recipients. Reportedly, close to half of the unique spike-specific TCRs recognized epitopes lying outside the regions that are mutated in the B.1.351 and B.1.1.7 variants. No day 14 peak-response samples were available, so repertoires were characterized only after the peak T cell response. Participants were mostly white British and included more females than males, and it was suggested by the authors that clonal diversity may have been underestimated. The 56-69-year group was small, and its depth increase did not reach significance, likely because of low power.

V is reduced by 5 bases and J by 9 bases, leaving a spacing of 17 bases between them. The CDR3 contains 14 residues, cysteine and phenylalanine counted. The read is trimmed to its CDR3 DNA, 42 bases read in frame from base 1. As encoded in the germline V gene, CDR1 is SGHAT while CDR2 is FQNNGV. The rearrangement combines TRBV11-2 with TRBJ2-1; the D element could tentatively be TRBD1 or TRBD2, as 6 bases agree for each. The TCR originated in an adult who received the AZD1222 COVID-19 vaccine. This sample comprised peripheral blood, obtained 28 days after the second AZD1222 dose. CDR3 sequence: CASSQNGGVLEQFF. The nucleotides are TGTGCCAGCAGCCAGAACGGGGGCGTACTTGAGCAGTTCTTC.